Shown below are 17 T cell receptor beta chains from a single sample sequenced in a study of beta chain features in type 1 diabetes. Study outcomes and limitations: TCRB CDR3s from Type 1 diabetes patients were moderately but significantly shorter in all four CD4+ subsets.

The entirety of the isolated RNA underwent reverse transcription, so expressed TCRB transcripts were sequenced. Repertoires were generated with immunoSEQ multiplex PCR, while TCRdb's copy carries only in-frame clones and drops some. Of about 400,000 clones in the sample, roughly 12% were seen once. Antigen specificity for these receptors is unknown. Sequenced material: naive CD4+ T cells from blood. These TCRs come from a woman aged 18-35 years with type 1 diabetes.

CDR3 loop: CASSLRASGGSYTQYF. CDR3 bases: TGCGCCAGCAGCCTTCGGGCTAGCGGGGGATCTTATACGCAGTATTTT. J is TRBJ2-3 and V is TRBV5-1; 10 positions match TRBD2. The CDR3 length is 16 residues. The trim removed 4 bases at V and 7 bases at J, leaving 12 bases unmatched. Germline lookup yields CDR1 SGHRS and CDR2 YFSETQ. The full variable domain, rest sourced from reference TRBV5-1 and TRBJ2-3, is KAGVTQTPRYLIKTRGQQVTLSCSPISGHRSVSWYQQTPGQGLQFLFEYFSETQRNKGNFPGRFSGRQFSNSRSEMNVSTLELGDSALYLCASSLRASGGSYTQYFGPGTRLTVL.

The chain couples TRBV4-3 to TRBJ2-7; 9 bases align to TRBD2. In germline, CDR1 is LGHNA, CDR2 YSLEER. This CDR3 spans 17 amino acids. V was pared by 5 bases and J by 5 bases, with 16 bases of the junction left unmatched. CDR3 region: CASSEATLSGSYDEQYF. The CDR3 bases are TGCGCCAGCAGCGAAGCTACCCTTAGCGGGAGCTACGACGAGCAGTACTTC.

The chain employs TRBV14 and TRBJ2-7, with TRBD2 identical over 7 bases. The germline gives CDR1 SGHDN, CDR2 FVKESK. V shed 3 bases and J 0 bases; nucleotides not matched to a gene: 5. The CDR3 is made up of 15 amino acids. CDR3 loop: CASSHGAGVSYEQYF. The CDR3, as DNA: TGTGCCAGCAGCCATGGGGCGGGGGTCTCCTACGAGCAGTACTTC.

V gene TRBV4-3 combines with J gene TRBJ1-4; 7 bases line up with TRBD1. The CDR3 is 14 amino acids. V lost 1 base and J lost 5; bases outside the gene matches: 1. The germline V gene has CDR1 LGHNA and CDR2 YSLEER. The CDR3 loop reads CASSQGQGNEKLFF. The CDR3 DNA reads as TGCGCCAGCAGCCAAGGACAGGGAAATGAAAAACTGTTTTTT.

This clone showed up just a few times. This chain connects TRBV9 to TRBJ2-3, with 7 positions matching TRBD1. With V trimmed by 7 bases and J by 1 base, 3 bases remained unmatched. The germline V gene encodes CDR1 SGDLS and CDR2 YYNGEE. The CDR3 length is 13 residues. The CDR3 region has the DNA TGTGCCAGCCGACAGGGCGGCACAGATACGCAGTATTTT. This codes for CASRQGGTDTQYF.

This clone was seen a handful of times. This chain connects TRBV12-5 to TRBJ2-1; weak D call: TRBD2 (5 bases). Per the germline V gene, CDR1 is LGHNT and CDR2 is FRNRAP. The length of the CDR3 is 15 residues. Trimming took off 3 bases at V and 0 bases at J, with 9 bases between the two ends. CDR3 DNA: TGTGCTAGTGGTTTAGGGAGTGGCTCCTACAATGAGCAGTTCTTC. It is translated as CASGLGSGSYNEQFF.

The table lists this clone with a count of one. The rearrangement links TRBV9 to TRBJ1-5; the D is unclear. The CDR3 has 15 residues. Germline V gene sequence: CDR1 SGDLS, CDR2 YYNGEE. The CDR3 bases are TGTGCGAACCGGGGTCGACGGGTTGAAAATCAGCCCCAGCATTTT. Encoded protein: CANRGRRVENQPQHF.

This clone has a handful of counts. The chain couples TRBV6-5 to TRBJ1-2; D perhaps matches TRBD1 (5 bases). V was shortened by 7 bases and J by 3 bases, with 15 bases between the two germline ends. CDR1 MNHEY and CDR2 SVGAGI come from the germline V gene. The CDR3 sequence is 14 residues long. The DNA for the CDR3 is TGTGCCAGCAACCCCCAGGGAAGGCACTATGGCTACACCTTC. The encoded protein is CASNPQGRHYGYTF.

There are a few counts of this clone. The V gene is TRBV14, the J gene TRBJ1-5, with a tentative D call TRBD1 (5 bases). Germline-derived CDR1 and CDR2 are SGHDN and FVKESK. V dropped 2 bases and J dropped 1 base, with 18 bases sitting between them. This CDR3 spans 18 amino acids. The CDR3 protein is CASSQRQGRPFSNQPQHF. Written as DNA, the CDR3 is TGTGCCAGCAGCCAACGCCAGGGAAGGCCTTTCAGCAATCAGCCCCAGCATTTT.

This clone was counted only a few times. The chain links TRBV14 to TRBJ1-2; TRBD1 aligns across 9 bases. The germline CDR1 and CDR2 sequences are SGHDN and FVKESK. V was pared by 1 base and J by 4 bases, with 4 bases of the junction left unmatched. The CDR3 covers 15 residues. In DNA, the CDR3 is TGTGCCAGCAGCCAAGCGGGACAGGGAACCTATGGCTACACCTTC. This gives the protein CASSQAGQGTYGYTF.

CDR3 coding DNA: TGTGCCAGCAGCGCAGCAGGGGGCGCGGCTTCGTGCGAGCAGTACTTC. Translating gives CASSAAGGAASCEQYF. The J gene is TRBJ2-7, the V gene TRBV21-1; the table's D call of TRBD1 was not tested on the DNA. TRBV21-1 counts as a pseudogene. The CDR3 has 16 amino acids.

V and J are TRBV7-2 and TRBJ2-3; D might be TRBD2 (6 bases). Germline CDR1 reads SGHTA; CDR2 reads FQGNSA. This CDR3 spans 14 amino acids. V was pared by 5 bases and J by 4 bases, with 13 bases between. DNA for the CDR3: TGTGCCAGCAGCACAACAACGGGGGCAGATACGCAGTATTTT. This sequence encodes CASSTTTGADTQYF.

This clone was seen more than once but under ten times. The J gene is TRBJ1-2, the V gene TRBV13, with TRBD1 matching over 8 bases. Germline CDR1 is PRHDT and CDR2 is FYEKMQ (reference sequence). V lost 7 bases, J lost 7 bases, and 11 bases stayed unmatched. This CDR3 has 14 amino acids. This CDR3 reads CASTSDRDLGGYTF. The CDR3 bases are TGTGCCAGCACCTCGGACAGGGACCTGGGTGGCTACACCTTC.

This clone turned up a few times. This chain joins TRBV19 and TRBJ2-5; perhaps TRBD1 as D (5 bases). CDR1 is LNHDA, CDR2 SQIVND, per germline (reference sequence). V was pared by 6 bases and J by 4 bases, with 18 bases between. CDR3 size: 15 residues. CDR3 protein: CASRWGFGTAETQYF. In nucleotides, the CDR3 is TGTGCCAGTAGATGGGGCTTCGGAACAGCAGAGACCCAGTACTTC.

In its sample, this clone was seen a few times. This rearrangement joins TRBV7-2 to TRBJ2-7; 9 bases are shared with TRBD1. CDR1 and CDR2 (germline): SGHTA, FQGNSA. The length of the CDR3 is 15 residues. Trimming at V came to 7 bases and at J to 5 bases, leaving 12 bases not matched to a gene. Here the CDR3 DNA reads TGTGCCAGCAACCTGATATTGGGACAGGGTCACGAGCAGTACTTC. It yields the protein CASNLILGQGHEQYF. Combining the CDR3 with reference TRBV7-2 and TRBJ2-7 gives the whole variable domain GAGVSQSPSNKVTEKGKDVELRCDPISGHTALYWYRQSLGQGLEFLIYFQGNSAPDKSGLPSDRFSAERTGGSVSTLTIQRTQQEDSAVYLCASNLILGQGHEQYFGPGTRLTVT.

The rearrangement links TRBV6-5 to TRBJ2-3; TRBD2 might be the D (5 bases). The length of the CDR3 is 16 residues. V was cut by 2 bases and J by 0 bases, with 12 bases left in between. Germline V gene sequence: CDR1 MNHEY, CDR2 SVGAGI. CDR3 sequence reads: CASSYKAGSSTDTQYF. The CDR3 nucleotides are TGTGCCAGCAGTTACAAGGCGGGCAGTAGCACAGATACGCAGTATTTT.

This clone has more than one count but fewer than ten. The chain employs TRBV6-1 and TRBJ2-7; D not resolved. Germline CDR1 reads MNHNS; CDR2 reads SASEGT. This CDR3 contains 14 residues. The V gene lost 3 bases and the J gene lost 4 bases, with 13 bases spanning the gap. CDR3: CASSDRPSSYEQYF. The CDR3, as DNA: TGTGCCAGCAGTGATCGTCCTAGTTCGTACGAGCAGTACTTC.